One sample yielded the 16 T cell receptor beta chains listed below, sequenced in a study of blood T cell repertoires in COVID-19. Libraries were prepared by immunoSEQ multiplex PCR; TCRdb keeps only in-frame clonotypes and omits some of them. Of about 49,000 clones in the sample, around 87% were seen once. Sample: peripheral blood. Receptors were obtained from a man aged 35 to 55 with active COVID-19.

The rearrangement joins TRBV12-3 or TRBV12-4 to TRBJ1-1; the D is unclear. The CDR3 sequence is 13 residues long. Trimming shortened V by 4 bases and J by 2 bases, and 8 bases separated the two germline ends. Here the CDR3 reads CASSWASNTEAFF. DNA of the CDR3: TGTGCCAGCAGTTGGGCCAGCAACACTGAAGCTTTCTTT.

This rearrangement joins TRBV6-5 to TRBJ2-2; 8 bases fit TRBD2. The germline V gene encodes CDR1 MNHEY and CDR2 SVGAGI. J lost 5 bases, V lost 5 bases, and 1 base had no gene match. The CDR3 extends over 13 amino acids. CDR3 DNA: TGTGCCAGCAGTCGACTAGCGACCGGGGAGCTGTTTTTT. Translated, it gives CASSRLATGELFF.

This clone showed up just once. The V gene is TRBV5-4, the J gene TRBJ2-1; D perhaps matches TRBD1 (6 bases). The CDR3 runs to 15 residues. Germline-derived CDR1 and CDR2 are SGHNT and YYREEE (reference sequence). Trimming left V 3 bases short and J 5 bases short, with 15 bases between. Here the CDR3 reads CASSWAGTFDNEQFF. The CDR3 DNA reads TGTGCCAGCAGCTGGGCCGGGACATTTGACAATGAGCAGTTCTTC.

V usage is TRBV7-2 and J usage is TRBJ1-4; TRBD1 aligns across 7 bases. Trimming cost V 1 base and J 0 bases; bases outside gene matches: 8. The germline CDR1 and CDR2 sequences are SGHTA and FQGNSA. The CDR3 length is 18 residues. This CDR3 reads CASSLVQGVPATNEKLFF. CDR3 DNA sequence: TGTGCCAGCAGCTTAGTCCAGGGGGTACCTGCAACTAATGAAAAACTGTTTTTT. The complete variable domain, with remaining parts taken from reference TRBV7-2 and TRBJ1-4, reads GAGVSQSPSNKVTEKGKDVELRCDPISGHTALYWYRQSLGQGLEFLIYFQGNSAPDKSGLPSDRFSAERTGGSVSTLTIQRTQQEDSAVYLCASSLVQGVPATNEKLFFGSGTQLSVL.

The V call is TRBV19, the J call TRBJ2-2, with 11 bases aligning to TRBD1. V shed 5 bases, J shed 7 bases, and the junction held 12 bases outside the gene matches. CDR3 length: 17 residues. Germline CDR1 is LNHDA and CDR2 is SQIVND (reference sequence). CDR3: CASSPQGRTGGVGELFF. The DNA for the CDR3 is TGTGCCAGTAGTCCCCAGGGCCGGACAGGGGGCGTCGGGGAGCTGTTTTTT.

The V gene is TRBV3-1 (or the pseudogene TRBV3-2), the J gene TRBJ1-2; D possibly corresponds to TRBD1 (6 bases). Germline V gene data show CDR1 as LGHDT and CDR2 as YNNKEL (reference sequence). Deletions cut 1 base from V and 4 bases from J, with 10 bases between. The CDR3 length is 14 residues. The CDR3 nucleotides are TGTGCCAGCAGCCAAGTTGCACAGGGCTATGGCTACACCTTC. This codes for CASSQVAQGYGYTF.

This chain joins TRBV29-1 and TRBJ1-1, with 8 bases identical to TRBD1. Germline CDR1 is SQVTM and CDR2 is ANQGSEA. Trimming at V came to 6 bases and at J to 3 bases, leaving 6 bases not matched to a gene. The CDR3 spans 13 residues. CDR3 DNA sequence: TGCAGCGTGGCGACAGGGGATTACACTGAAGCTTTCTTT. Protein product: CSVATGDYTEAFF.

The rearrangement joins TRBV5-4 to TRBJ2-3, with TRBD1 as a possible D gene (6 bases). The V gene lost 7 bases and the J gene lost 3 bases, with 18 bases spanning the gap. Germline V CDR1 and CDR2: SGHNT, YYREEE (reference sequence). The CDR3 has 15 amino acids. The CDR3 nucleotides read TGTGCCAGCTCCGGACAACAGGGCGCAACAGATACGCAGTATTTT. Encoded protein: CASSGQQGATDTQYF.

The chain uses TRBV30 and TRBJ2-6, with unresolved D. Germline CDR1 and CDR2: GTSNPN and SVGIG (reference sequence). The CDR3 covers 11 residues. Trimming took 4 bases from V and 10 from J, leaving 8 bases between them. The CDR3 region has the DNA TGTGCCTGGAACTCTCCAAACGTCCTGACTTTC. Its protein is CAWNSPNVLTF.

The CDR3 protein is CSVPRGETQYF. CDR3 DNA sequence: TGCAGCGTTCCTAGGGGAGAGACCCAGTACTTC. The chain carries TRBV29-1 and TRBJ2-5; tentative D call: TRBD1 (5 bases). Germline V gives CDR1 SQVTM, CDR2 ANQGSEA. V gave up 5 bases and J gave up 4 bases, with 8 bases separating them. The CDR3 sequence is 11 residues long.

The chain carries TRBV19 and TRBJ2-7; the match to TRBD1 covers 11 bases. CDR3 length equals 16 residues. V gave up 5 bases and J gave up 2 bases; unmatched junction bases: 8. Germline V gene sequence: CDR1 LNHDA, CDR2 SQIVND (reference sequence). In DNA form, the CDR3 reads TGTGCCAGTAGTGTCGGACAGGGGGCTATTACCTACGAGCAGTACTTC. Protein sequence: CASSVGQGAITYEQYF.

The chain is built from TRBV19 and TRBJ2-7; 8 bases fit TRBD1. J lost 0 bases, V lost 6 bases, and 4 bases had no gene match. CDR3 length: 14 amino acids. The germline V gene has CDR1 LNHDA and CDR2 SQIVND (reference sequence). Here the CDR3 reads CASSLTGASYEQYF. CDR3 sequence (DNA): TGTGCCAGTAGCTTGACAGGGGCCTCCTACGAGCAGTACTTC.

The chain is built from TRBV7-2 and TRBJ1-3; TRBD1 matches 8 bases. CDR1 SGHTA and CDR2 FQGNSA come from the germline V gene. The CDR3 spans 15 residues. V dropped 4 bases and J dropped 0; count of bases not matched to a gene: 2. CDR3 sequence: CASSYGQGSGNTIYF. The CDR3 region has the DNA TGTGCCAGCAGCTATGGACAGGGCTCTGGAAACACCATATATTTT.

The rearrangement uses TRBV25-1 and TRBJ1-1; TRBD1 is a possible D gene (6 bases). V lost 6 bases and J 4 bases, leaving 12 bases between the germline ends. This CDR3 region has 13 residues. The germline V gene encodes CDR1 MGHDK and CDR2 SYGVNS. In DNA form, the CDR3 reads TGTGCCAGCAGCACAGGGTATGGCACTGAAGCTTTCTTT. It encodes CASSTGYGTEAFF.

The rearrangement uses TRBV2 and TRBJ2-2, with 10 nucleotides matching TRBD2. The germline gives CDR1 SNHLY, CDR2 FYNNEI. V shed 4 bases and J 7 bases; nucleotides not matched to a gene: 6. This CDR3 has 15 amino acids. CDR3 nucleotide sequence: TGTGCCAGCAGTGTGTGGCTAGCGGGAGTCGGGGAGCTGTTTTTT. It encodes CASSVWLAGVGELFF.

V is TRBV5-1 and J is TRBJ2-3; 11 bases align to TRBD2. CDR3 length: 17 residues. Germline CDR1 is SGHRS and CDR2 is YFSETQ. Trimming at V came to 3 bases and at J to 2 bases, leaving 8 bases not matched to a gene. DNA for the CDR3: TGCGCCAGCAGCTCAGGACTAGCGGGCCTCCACACAGATACGCAGTATTTT. Translating it yields CASSSGLAGLHTDTQYF.